A single sample gave rise to the 17 T cell receptor beta chains below, sequenced in a study of spatial heterogeneity in lung cancer. Time point in this sample: sample taken at primary tumor resection. TCRdb processed the 5' RACE reads anew with MiXCR; each CDR3 protein has one entry. The repertoire holds under 14,000 distinct CDR3 sequences, with under 6.5% as singletons. Here the sequenced sample was PBMCs, taken at surgery. All receptors derive from a male donor with early-stage non-small cell lung cancer.

By proportion, this clonotype is medium-sized. The chain employs TRBV7-9 and TRBJ1-1; unclear D gene. The V gene's germline CDR1 is SEHNR and CDR2 FQNEAQ (reference sequence). The V end lost 2 bases, the J end lost 4 bases, and 11 bases lay between the germline ends. This CDR3 region has 14 residues. The CDR3 spells CASSLLQGRTEAFF. The CDR3 DNA is TGTGCCAGCAGCTTACTACAAGGGCGCACTGAAGCTTTCTTT.

This clonotype was picked up a small number of times. The CDR3 spells CASSDPGLAENEQFF. CDR3 DNA sequence: TGTGCCAGCAGCGACCCGGGACTAGCGGAAAATGAGCAGTTCTTC. The V call is TRBV11-2, the J call TRBJ2-1; TRBD2 agrees at 11 bases. There are 15 residues in the CDR3. V gave up 5 bases and J gave up 7 bases; unmatched junction bases: 7. The germline CDR1 and CDR2 sequences are SGHAT and FQNNGV.

This clonotype was seen many times. The genes are TRBV3-1 and TRBJ2-7; TRBD1 might be the D (7 bases). The V end lost 4 bases, the J end lost 5 bases, and 18 bases lay between the germline ends. CDR3 length: 15 amino acids. Germline V lookup: CDR1 LGHDT, CDR2 YNNKEL (reference sequence). CDR3 loop: CASSLGQVGGNEQYF. CDR3 coding DNA: TGTGCCAGCAGCCTCGGACAGGTCGGGGGCAACGAGCAGTACTTC.

This clonotype has ten or more counts. The rearrangement joins TRBV6-5 to TRBJ2-1; TRBD2 agrees at 8 bases. Germline CDR1 MNHEY, CDR2 SVGAGI. The V segment lost 2 bases and the J segment 5 bases; nucleotides outside the gene matches: 5. The CDR3 length is 15 residues. The CDR3 is CASSYSGGYHNEQFF. The CDR3 coding sequence is TGTGCCAGCAGTTACAGCGGGGGATACCACAATGAGCAGTTCTTC.

This clonotype is medium-sized (0.01 to 0.1%). V and J are TRBV29-1 and TRBJ1-1, with D tentatively TRBD1 (6 bases). V was clipped by 8 bases and J by 1 base, with 11 bases between them. Germline V CDR1 and CDR2: SQVTM, ANQGSEA. There are 12 residues in the CDR3. Written as DNA, the CDR3 is TGCAGCACACGGACAGCGAACACTGAAGCTTTCTTT. Its translation is CSTRTANTEAFF.

By sample share, this clonotype is medium-sized. The chain links TRBV4-1 to TRBJ1-4; a possible D gene is TRBD1 (5 bases). CDR3 size: 13 residues. V was trimmed by 4 bases and J by 5 bases, leaving 8 bases between them. Germline assignment: CDR1 MGHRA and CDR2 YSYEKL. CDR3: CASSLTENEKLFF. The CDR3 DNA reads as TGCGCCAGCAGCCTGACAGAAAATGAAAAACTGTTTTTT.

This clonotype was recorded at least ten times. The rearrangement uses TRBV6-2 or TRBV6-3 and TRBJ2-1; TRBD1 agrees at 7 bases. Trimming cost V 2 bases and J 0 bases; bases outside gene matches: 7. The CDR3 spans 17 residues. Germline loops: CDR1 MNHEY, CDR2 SVGEGT. The CDR3 DNA follows: TGTGCCAGCAGTTACGACAGGGAGTCAAGCTCCTACAATGAGCAGTTCTTC. It encodes CASSYDRESSSYNEQFF.

This clonotype has just a few counts. V gene TRBV30 combines with J gene TRBJ2-2; no clear D. V lost 1 base to trimming and J lost 8 bases, with 5 bases between them. This CDR3 comprises 11 residues. Germline V CDR1 and CDR2: GTSNPN, SVGIG (reference sequence). The CDR3 DNA is TGTGCCTGGAGTGGCATGGGGGAGCTGTTTTTT. This encodes CAWSGMGELFF.

This clonotype was counted ten times or more. V is TRBV28 and J is TRBJ1-2, with 9 bases fitting TRBD1. With 3 bases clipped from V and 5 bases from J, the junction kept 4 bases outside the gene matches. CDR1 is MDHEN and CDR2 is SYDVKM in the germline V gene. The CDR3 is made up of 14 amino acids. DNA of the CDR3: TGTGCCAGCAGTTTTGGGGACAGGGTTTATGGCTACACCTTC. Protein sequence: CASSFGDRVYGYTF.

In its sample, this clonotype was seen many times. V and J are TRBV23-1 and TRBJ2-2; D perhaps matches TRBD1 (6 bases). TRBV23-1 is an ORF, and what it does is uncertain. The CDR3 extends over 16 amino acids. The V and J ends lost 0 bases and 0 bases respectively, with 8 bases between them. CDR3 amino acids: CASSQSEGANTGELFF. CDR3 sequence (DNA): TGCGCCAGCAGTCAATCAGAGGGGGCGAACACCGGGGAGCTGTTTTTT.

The table lists this clonotype with many counts. The genes are TRBV19 and TRBJ1-5; 7 bases agree with TRBD1. Germline values: CDR1 LNHDA, CDR2 SQIVND (reference sequence). V shed 6 bases, J shed 4 bases, and the junction held 3 bases outside the gene matches. This CDR3 contains 13 residues. The CDR3 sequence: CASRGQKNQPQHF. CDR3 nucleotides: TGTGCCAGTAGGGGACAGAAAAATCAGCCCCAGCATTTT.

At least ten counts were recorded for this clonotype. Here the CDR3 reads CASSQDPQGLSYNEQFF. CDR3 nucleotide sequence: TGCGCCAGCAGCCAAGACCCACAGGGCCTCTCCTACAATGAGCAGTTCTTC. The J gene is TRBJ2-1, the V gene TRBV4-1, with a tentative D call TRBD1 (6 bases). Trimming took off 0 bases at V and 0 bases at J, with 12 bases between the two ends. Germline CDR1 and CDR2: MGHRA and YSYEKL. This CDR3 spans 17 amino acids.

The chain uses TRBV7-6 and TRBJ1-6; D unclear. V dropped 4 bases and J dropped 9 bases, with 22 bases sitting between them. Germline-derived CDR1 and CDR2 are SGHVS and FNYEAQ. This CDR3 comprises 17 residues. This CDR3 is CASSSWEDPGGGSPLHF. DNA for the CDR3: TGTGCCAGCAGCTCCTGGGAGGACCCCGGAGGTGGTTCACCCCTCCACTTT.

This clonotype was seen only a few times. J is TRBJ1-5 and V is TRBV4-2, with D unclear. V lost 0 bases, J lost 1 base, and 4 bases lay in between. The germline CDR1 and CDR2 sequences are LGHNA and YNFKEQ. This CDR3 is built from 14 residues. CDR3 DNA: TGTGCCAGCAGCCAAGATGAAAGCAATCAGCCCCAGCATTTT. Translated, it gives CASSQDESNQPQHF.

On this clonotype: Being one base from a much bigger clone, this may be a read error. This rearrangement joins TRBV27 to TRBJ2-5, with a tentative D call TRBD1 (5 bases). Trimming removed 5 bases at V and 4 bases at J, with 11 bases between. CDR3 length equals 13 residues. Germline values: CDR1 MNHEY, CDR2 SMNVEV (reference sequence). The CDR3 DNA reads TGTGCCAGCAGTAGGCAGCAGGGAGAGACCCAGTACTTC. Protein sequence: CASSRQQGETQYF.

This clonotype has ten or more counts. The chain combines TRBV7-3 with TRBJ2-3; possibly TRBD2 for D (6 bases). Germline-derived CDR1 and CDR2 are SGHTA and FQGTGA. Trimming stripped 2 bases from V and 5 bases from J, with 14 bases between. CDR3 length: 15 amino acids. CDR3 nucleotides: TGTGCCAGCAGCTTATCTGGGGGGATAGGAGATACGCAGTATTTT. Translating gives CASSLSGGIGDTQYF.

This clonotype was seen repeatedly, ten times or more. This chain links TRBV7-2 with TRBJ2-5, with D maybe TRBD1 (6 bases). Between the trimmed V and J ends, which lost 1 base and 3 bases, there was a span of 15 bases. CDR1 and CDR2 (germline): SGHTA, FQGNSA. The CDR3 has 16 residues. The CDR3 sequence is CASSLGLMAGEETQYF. CDR3 coding DNA: TGTGCCAGCAGCTTAGGATTGATGGCAGGGGAAGAGACCCAGTACTTC.